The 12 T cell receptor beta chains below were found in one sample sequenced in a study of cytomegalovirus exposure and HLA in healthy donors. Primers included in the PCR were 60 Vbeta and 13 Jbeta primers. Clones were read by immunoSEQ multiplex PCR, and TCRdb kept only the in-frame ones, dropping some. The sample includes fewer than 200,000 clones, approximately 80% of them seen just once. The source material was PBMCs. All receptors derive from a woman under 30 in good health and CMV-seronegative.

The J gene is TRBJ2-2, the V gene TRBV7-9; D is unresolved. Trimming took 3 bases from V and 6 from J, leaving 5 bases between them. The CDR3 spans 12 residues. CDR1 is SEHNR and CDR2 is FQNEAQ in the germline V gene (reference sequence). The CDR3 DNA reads TGTGCCAGCAGCTTGAGTGCCGGGGAGCTGTTTTTT. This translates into CASSLSAGELFF.

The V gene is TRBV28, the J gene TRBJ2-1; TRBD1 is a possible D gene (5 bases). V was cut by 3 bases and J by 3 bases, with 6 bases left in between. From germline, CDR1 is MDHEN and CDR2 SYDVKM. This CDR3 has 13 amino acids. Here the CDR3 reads CASSFRGYNEQFF. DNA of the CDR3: TGTGCCAGCAGTTTTAGGGGCTACAATGAGCAGTTCTTC. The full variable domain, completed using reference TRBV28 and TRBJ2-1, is DVKVTQSSRYLVKRTGEKVFLECVQDMDHENMFWYRQDPGLGLRLIYFSYDVKMKEKGDIPEGYSVSREKKERFSLILESASTNQTSMYLCASSFRGYNEQFFGPGTRLTVL.

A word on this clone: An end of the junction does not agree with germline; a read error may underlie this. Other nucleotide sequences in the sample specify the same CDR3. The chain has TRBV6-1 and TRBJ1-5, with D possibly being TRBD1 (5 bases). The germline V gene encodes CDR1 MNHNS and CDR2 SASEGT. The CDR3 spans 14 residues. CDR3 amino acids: CASSDQGDNQPQHF. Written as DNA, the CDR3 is TGTGCCAGCAGTGACCAGGGTGACAATCAGCCCCAGCATTTC.

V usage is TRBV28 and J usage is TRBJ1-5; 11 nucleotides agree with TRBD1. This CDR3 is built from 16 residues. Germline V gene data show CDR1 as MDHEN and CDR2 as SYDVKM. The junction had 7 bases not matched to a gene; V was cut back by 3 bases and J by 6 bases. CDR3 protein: CASSLLTGTGGQPQHF. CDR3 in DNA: TGTGCCAGCAGTTTGCTTACCGGGACAGGGGGTCAGCCCCAGCATTTT.

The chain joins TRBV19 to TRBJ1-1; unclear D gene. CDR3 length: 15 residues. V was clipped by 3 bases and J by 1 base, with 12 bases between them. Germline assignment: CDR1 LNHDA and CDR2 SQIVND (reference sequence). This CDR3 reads CASSIKGGGNTEAFF. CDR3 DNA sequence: TGTGCCAGTAGTATTAAGGGAGGAGGGAACACTGAAGCTTTCTTT.

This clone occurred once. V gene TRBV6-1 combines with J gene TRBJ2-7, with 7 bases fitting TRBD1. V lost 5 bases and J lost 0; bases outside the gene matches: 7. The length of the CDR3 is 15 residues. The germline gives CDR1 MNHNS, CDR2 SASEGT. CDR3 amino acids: CASSLGQEHSYEQYF. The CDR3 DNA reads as TGTGCCAGCAGTCTCGGACAGGAGCACTCCTACGAGCAGTACTTC.

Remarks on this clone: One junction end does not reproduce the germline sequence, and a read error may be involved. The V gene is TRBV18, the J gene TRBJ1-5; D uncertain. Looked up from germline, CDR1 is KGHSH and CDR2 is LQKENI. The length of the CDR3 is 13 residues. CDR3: CAGSSDRGQPQHF. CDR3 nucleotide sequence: TGTGCCGGCTCATCAGACCGGGGACAGCCCCAGCATTTT.

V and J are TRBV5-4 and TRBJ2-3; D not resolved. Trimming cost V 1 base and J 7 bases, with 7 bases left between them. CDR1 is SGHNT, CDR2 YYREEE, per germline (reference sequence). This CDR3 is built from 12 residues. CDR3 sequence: CASSLSQYTQYF. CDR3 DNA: TGTGCCAGCAGCTTGAGTCAGTATACGCAGTATTTT. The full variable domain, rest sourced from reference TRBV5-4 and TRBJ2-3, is ETGVTQSPTHLIKTRGQQVTLRCSSQSGHNTVSWYQQALGQGPQFIFQYYREEENGRGNFPPRFSGLQFPNYSSELNVNALELDDSALYLCASSLSQYTQYFGPGTRLTVL.

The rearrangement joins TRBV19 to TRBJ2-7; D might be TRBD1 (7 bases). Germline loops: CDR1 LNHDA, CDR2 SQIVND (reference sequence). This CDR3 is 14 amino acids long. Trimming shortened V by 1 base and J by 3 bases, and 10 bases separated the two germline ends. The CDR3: CASSIGGDSYEQYF. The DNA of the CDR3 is TGTGCCAGTAGTATAGGCGGGGACAGCTACGAGCAGTACTTC.

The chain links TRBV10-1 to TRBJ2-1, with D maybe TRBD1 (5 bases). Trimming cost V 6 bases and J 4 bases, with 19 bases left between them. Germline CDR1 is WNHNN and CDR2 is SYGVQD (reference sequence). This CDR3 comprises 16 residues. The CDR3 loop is CASRPTGTKGYNEQFF. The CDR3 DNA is TGCGCCAGCAGACCCACAGGTACAAAGGGGTACAATGAGCAGTTCTTC.

The CDR3 coding sequence is TGTGCCAGCAGTTTTGCCGACAGGGGCAATTCACCCCTCCACTTT. Translated: CASSFADRGNSPLHF. This chain joins TRBV27 and TRBJ1-6, with TRBD1 identical over 8 bases. CDR1 and CDR2 (germline): MNHEY, SMNVEV (reference sequence). V lost 3 bases and J lost 7; bases outside the gene matches: 5. This CDR3 region has 15 residues.

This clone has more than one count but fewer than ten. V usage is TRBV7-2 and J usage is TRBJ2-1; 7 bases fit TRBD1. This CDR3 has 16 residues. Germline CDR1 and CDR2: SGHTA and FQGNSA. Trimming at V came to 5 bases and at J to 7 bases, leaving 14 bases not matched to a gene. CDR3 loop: CASSTRTGVTGNEQFF. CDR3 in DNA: TGTGCCAGCAGCACTCGAACAGGGGTGACGGGGAATGAGCAGTTCTTC.